These 21 T cell receptor beta chains originate from one sample sequenced in a study of cytomegalovirus exposure and HLA in healthy donors. 60 Vbeta and 13 Jbeta primers were used in PCR. This table comes from immunoSEQ multiplex PCR, and its TCRdb copy is limited to in-frame clones, with some not included. The sample has 120,000 to 150,000 clones, around three quarters seen once; the top ten hold roughly 6.3%. The sample comprised PBMCs. The receptors here all came from a woman aged 40 to 50 in good health and CMV-seropositive.

The rearrangement joins TRBV4-2 to TRBJ1-5; 9 bases match TRBD1. The CDR3 totals 20 residues. CDR1 is LGHNA and CDR2 is YNFKEQ in the germline V gene. V lost 0 bases to trimming and J lost 3 bases; unmatched junction nucleotides: 15. Here the CDR3 DNA reads TGTGCCAGCAGCCAAGACTTACAATGGGGACAGGGCGCCCTCAATCAGCCCCAGCATTTT. Translation: CASSQDLQWGQGALNQPQHF.

The J gene is TRBJ2-7, the V gene TRBV6-7; no clear D. TRBV6-7 is placed among ORFs of uncertain function. Trimming took off 4 bases at V and 4 bases at J, with 17 bases between the two ends. The CDR3 consists of 15 residues. CDR3 coding DNA: TGTGCCAGCAGTTCCGACACCCTGCTACCTTACGAGCAGTACTTC. It is translated as CASSSDTLLPYEQYF.

The chain is built from TRBV25-1 and TRBJ2-5; maybe TRBD2 (6 bases). The CDR3 length is 17 residues. CDR1 is MGHDK, CDR2 SYGVNS, per germline. Trimming shortened V by 4 bases and J by 2 bases, and 20 bases separated the two germline ends. Written as DNA, the CDR3 is TGTGCCAGCAGTGGTAGGCTAGCGAGGGGAATACAAGAGACCCAGTACTTC. The encoded protein is CASSGRLARGIQETQYF. Full variable domain (missing parts from reference TRBV25-1 and TRBJ2-5): EADIYQTPRYLVIGTGKKITLECSQTMGHDKMYWYQQDPGMELHLIHYSYGVNSTEKGDLSSESTVSRIRTEHFPLTLESARPSHTSQYLCASSGRLARGIQETQYFGPGTRLLVL.

This chain connects TRBV9 to TRBJ1-4; D is uncertain. V was shortened by 4 bases and J by 2 bases, with 15 bases between the two germline ends. Germline-derived CDR1 and CDR2 are SGDLS and YYNGEE. The CDR3 has 16 amino acids. Here the CDR3 DNA reads TGTGCCAGCAGCAAAGGAGGGCAGCTCACTAATGAAAAACTGTTTTTT. Its translation is CASSKGGQLTNEKLFF.

The chain carries TRBV2 and TRBJ2-1; D may be TRBD2 (5 bases). This CDR3 spans 16 amino acids. V was trimmed by 4 bases and J by 7 bases, leaving 20 bases between them. Germline values: CDR1 SNHLY, CDR2 FYNNEI. CDR3 DNA: TGTGCCAGCAGTGGGGTTCCGGGTTCTAGCTCGAATGAGCAGTTCTTC. It translates to CASSGVPGSSSNEQFF.

The chain recombines TRBV27 with TRBJ2-7; a weak D match, TRBD1 (5 bases). V dropped 3 bases and J dropped 2 bases, with 14 bases sitting between them. Germline V gene sequence: CDR1 MNHEY, CDR2 SMNVEV (reference sequence). The CDR3 sequence is 15 residues long. Here the CDR3 DNA reads TGTGCCAGCAGTTTTTCCGGACACGACCCCTACGAGCAGTACTTC. This sequence encodes CASSFSGHDPYEQYF.

DNA of the CDR3: TGTGCCAGCAGCCCCCAGAAGACTAGCGCCAACTACAATGAGCAGTTCTTC. It specifies CASSPQKTSANYNEQFF. V and J are TRBV5-6 and TRBJ2-1, with TRBD2 matching over 8 bases. There are 17 residues in the CDR3. J lost 3 bases, V lost 4 bases, and 12 bases had no gene match. Germline V gene sequence: CDR1 SGHDT, CDR2 YYEEEE.

This rearrangement joins TRBV5-4 to TRBJ1-2; D not certain. From germline, CDR1 is SGHNT and CDR2 YYREEE (reference sequence). The CDR3 is 17 amino acids. Between the trimmed V and J ends, which lost 0 bases and 2 bases, there was a span of 17 bases. CDR3: CASSLESGPGQNYGYTF. For the CDR3, the DNA is TGTGCCAGCAGCTTGGAATCAGGCCCCGGCCAGAACTATGGCTACACCTTC.

This clone has only a few counts. The chain has TRBV7-9 and TRBJ2-2; 7 nucleotides match TRBD1. The CDR3 has 16 residues. Per the germline V gene, CDR1 is SEHNR and CDR2 is FQNEAQ (reference sequence). Trimming cost V 5 bases and J 2 bases; bases outside gene matches: 8. The DNA of the CDR3 is TGTGCCAGCAGCGGAAAGGGGGCTCGAAACACCGGGGAGCTGTTTTTT. Translated: CASSGKGARNTGELFF.

This clone showed up just a few times. The rearrangement joins TRBV6-6 to TRBJ2-2, with D possibly matching TRBD2 (6 bases). Between the trimmed V and J ends, which lost 2 bases and 12 bases, there was a span of 16 bases. Per germline, CDR1 MNHNY and CDR2 SVGAGI (reference sequence). This CDR3 region has 14 residues. The CDR3 loop is CASSYGGTSVKLFF. The DNA of the CDR3 is TGTGCCAGCAGTTACGGTGGGACTTCCGTGAAGCTGTTTTTT.

This chain joins TRBV6-6 and TRBJ2-5; D unclear. The CDR3 totals 14 residues. With 8 bases removed from V and 4 bases from J, the gap between germline ends came to 17 bases. In germline, CDR1 is MNHNY, CDR2 SVGAGI (reference sequence). CDR3 nucleotides: TGTGCCAGCGCTGGGCGCCAAGCCTCAGAGACCCAGTACTTC. Residues: CASAGRQASETQYF.

The CDR3 DNA follows: TGTGCCAGCCCGACCGCGGGAGTTTTATTTGGCGGGGAGCTGTTTTTT. Translated, it gives CASPTAGVLFGGELFF. The rearrangement joins TRBV27 to TRBJ2-2, with TRBD2 matching over 7 bases. Losses at the gene ends were 8 bases for V and 7 bases for J; bases not matched to a gene: 16. The CDR3 contains 16 residues. Germline CDR1 reads MNHEY; CDR2 reads SMNVEV (reference sequence).

The gene calls are TRBV12-5 and TRBJ2-1, with 13 nucleotides matching TRBD2. Germline loops: CDR1 LGHNT, CDR2 FRNRAP. Unmatched junction bases numbered 11, after V lost 3 bases and J lost 9 bases. The CDR3 sequence is 17 residues long. CDR3 DNA: TGTGCTAGTGGTTTCGGGACTAGCGGGGCAAGCACAAGTGAGCAGTTCTTC. Its translation: CASGFGTSGASTSEQFF.

The table lists this clone with a count of one. The gene calls are TRBV5-5 and TRBJ1-1; D gene ambiguous. The CDR3 is made up of 13 amino acids. Trimming took off 2 bases at V and 0 bases at J, with 5 bases between the two ends. Germline V lookup: CDR1 SGHKS, CDR2 YYEKEE (reference sequence). The CDR3 DNA reads as TGTGCCAGCAGCTTTCAGATGAACACTGAAGCTTTCTTT. It specifies CASSFQMNTEAFF.

The gene calls are TRBV2 and TRBJ2-4, with TRBD2 as a possible D gene (5 bases). Germline CDR1 reads SNHLY; CDR2 reads FYNNEI. This CDR3 spans 16 amino acids. V lost 2 bases and J 2 bases, leaving 13 bases between the germline ends. CDR3 bases: TGTGCCAGCAGTGAACGGGAAAGTATCCCCAAAAACATTCAGTACTTC. This encodes CASSERESIPKNIQYF.

In this sample, this clone turned up once. V gene TRBV30 combines with J gene TRBJ2-5; 8 bases fit TRBD2. CDR1 and CDR2 from the germline V gene are GTSNPN and SVGIG (reference sequence). This CDR3 is built from 11 residues. V lost 5 bases and J lost 4; bases outside the gene matches: 0. CDR3 residues: CAWGLAETQYF. For the CDR3, the DNA is TGTGCCTGGGGACTAGCAGAGACCCAGTACTTC.

V gene TRBV2 combines with J gene TRBJ1-1; no firm D call. CDR3 length: 15 residues. V lost 0 bases and J lost 1, with 9 bases in between. CDR1 and CDR2 (germline): SNHLY, FYNNEI. The CDR3 coding sequence is TGTGCCAGCAGTGAAGCGCGGGTGGGGAACACTGAAGCTTTCTTT. Amino acids: CASSEARVGNTEAFF.

V and J are TRBV15 and TRBJ1-1; D is possibly TRBD1 (5 bases). This CDR3 has 14 amino acids. V shed 3 bases and J shed 6 bases, with 14 bases lying between them. Germline-derived CDR1 and CDR2 are LNHNV and YYDKDF (reference sequence). CDR3 DNA sequence: TGTGCCACCAGCAGCAGAGGCGACAGCGCTGAAGCTTTCTTT. Its translation: CATSSRGDSAEAFF.

This clone was seen a handful of times. This sequence joins TRBV4-1 and TRBJ1-5; no reliable D call. Trimming removed 0 bases from V and 7 bases from J, with 7 bases in between. The V gene's germline CDR1 is MGHRA and CDR2 YSYEKL. The CDR3 consists of 13 residues. The DNA for the CDR3 is TGCGCCAGCAGCCAAGAACGGGGACAGCCCCAGCATTTT. This encodes CASSQERGQPQHF.

J is TRBJ1-4 and V is TRBV19; D might be TRBD1 (5 bases). CDR3 size: 15 residues. V was shortened by 1 base and J by 8 bases, with 14 bases between the two germline ends. From germline, CDR1 is LNHDA and CDR2 SQIVND (reference sequence). CDR3 DNA: TGTGCCAGTAGTATAGGCGGGACGGGGGGAGAAAAACTGTTTTTT. Translating gives CASSIGGTGGEKLFF.

In DNA, the CDR3 is TGTGCCAGCAGTGAGGGACATGGAGAAAAACTGTTTTTT. Translation: CASSEGHGEKLFF. J is TRBJ1-4 and V is TRBV2; TRBD1 is a possible D gene (6 bases). The V gene's germline CDR1 is SNHLY and CDR2 FYNNEI. This CDR3 has 13 residues. The V end was cut by 3 bases, the J end by 8 bases, with 10 bases between.